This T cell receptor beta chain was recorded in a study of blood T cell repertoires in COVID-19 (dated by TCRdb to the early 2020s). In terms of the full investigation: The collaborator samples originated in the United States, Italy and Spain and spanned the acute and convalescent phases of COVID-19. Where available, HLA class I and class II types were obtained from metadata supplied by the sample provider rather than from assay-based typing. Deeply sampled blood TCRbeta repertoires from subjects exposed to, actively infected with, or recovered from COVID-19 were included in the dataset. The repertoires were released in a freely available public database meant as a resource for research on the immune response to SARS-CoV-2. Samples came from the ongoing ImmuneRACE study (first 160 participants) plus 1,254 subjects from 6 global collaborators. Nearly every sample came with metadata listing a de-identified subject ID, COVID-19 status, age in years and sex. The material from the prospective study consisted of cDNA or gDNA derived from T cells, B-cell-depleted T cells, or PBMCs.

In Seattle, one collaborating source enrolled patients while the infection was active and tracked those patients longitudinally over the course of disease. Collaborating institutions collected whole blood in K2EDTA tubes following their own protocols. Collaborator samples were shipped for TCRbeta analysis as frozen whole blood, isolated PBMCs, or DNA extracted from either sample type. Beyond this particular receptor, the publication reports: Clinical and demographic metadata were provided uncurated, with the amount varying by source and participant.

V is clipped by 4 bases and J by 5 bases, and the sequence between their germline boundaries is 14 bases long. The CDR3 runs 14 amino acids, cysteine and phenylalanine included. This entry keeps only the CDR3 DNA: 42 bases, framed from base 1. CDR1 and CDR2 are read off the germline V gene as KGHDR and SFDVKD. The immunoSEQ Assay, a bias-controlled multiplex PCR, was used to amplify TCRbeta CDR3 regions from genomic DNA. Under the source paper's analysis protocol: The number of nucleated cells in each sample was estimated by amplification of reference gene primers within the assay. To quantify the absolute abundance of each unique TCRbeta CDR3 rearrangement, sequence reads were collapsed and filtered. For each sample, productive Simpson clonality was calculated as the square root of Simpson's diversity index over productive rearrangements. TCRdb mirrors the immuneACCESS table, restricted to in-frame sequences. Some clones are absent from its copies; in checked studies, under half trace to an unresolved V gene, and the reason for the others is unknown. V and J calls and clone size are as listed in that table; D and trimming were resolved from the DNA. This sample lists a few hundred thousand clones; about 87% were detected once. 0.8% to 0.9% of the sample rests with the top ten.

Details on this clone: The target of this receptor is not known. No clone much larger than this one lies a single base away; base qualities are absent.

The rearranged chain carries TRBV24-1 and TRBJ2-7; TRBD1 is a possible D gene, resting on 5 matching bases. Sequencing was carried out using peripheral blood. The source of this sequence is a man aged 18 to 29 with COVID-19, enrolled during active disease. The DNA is TGTGCCACCAGTGAGTCGACAGTATTTGACGAGCAGTACTTC. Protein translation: CATSESTVFDEQYF.